Shown below are 9 T cell receptor beta chains from a single sample sequenced in a study of cytomegalovirus exposure and HLA in healthy donors. A multiplex PCR was run with 60 Vbeta primers and 13 Jbeta primers. Measured with immunoSEQ multiplex PCR; TCRdb has only the in-frame clones, and not every one. Among roughly 100,000 clones listed, around 74% were seen once. The source material was PBMCs. The receptors derive from a woman aged 40 to 50 in good health and CMV-seropositive.

The chain joins TRBV30 to TRBJ2-7; D perhaps matches TRBD2 (5 bases). This CDR3 has 13 residues. Germline assignment: CDR1 GTSNPN and CDR2 SVGIG (reference sequence). Deletions cut 0 bases from V and 5 bases from J, with 11 bases between. The CDR3 is CAWSVVLANEQYF. CDR3 sequence (DNA): TGTGCCTGGAGTGTAGTTCTAGCTAACGAGCAGTACTTC.

CDR3 residues: CASSIHWGDNQPQHF. In DNA form, the CDR3 reads TGTGCCAGTAGTATTCATTGGGGGGATAATCAGCCCCAGCATTTT. The chain links TRBV19 to TRBJ1-5; TRBD1 might be the D (5 bases). Germline values: CDR1 LNHDA, CDR2 SQIVND (reference sequence). Trimming removed 3 bases at V and 4 bases at J, with 13 bases between. CDR3 length equals 15 residues.

The rearrangement joins TRBV18 to TRBJ1-1, with TRBD1 identical over 9 bases. Germline CDR1 is KGHSH and CDR2 is LQKENI. Trimming took 2 bases from V and 0 from J; bases not matched to a gene: 10. The CDR3 loop spans 18 amino acids. The CDR3 region is CASSPFGTGTGMNTEAFF. CDR3 coding DNA: TGTGCCAGCTCACCATTTGGGACAGGGACCGGGATGAACACTGAAGCTTTCTTT.

J is TRBJ1-1 and V is TRBV2; D unresolved. V lost 6 bases, J lost 1 base, and 12 bases lay in between. This CDR3 spans 14 amino acids. Per the germline V gene, CDR1 is SNHLY and CDR2 is FYNNEI. Here the CDR3 reads CASRVEGRNTEAFF. The CDR3 DNA sequence: TGTGCCAGCAGGGTGGAGGGCAGGAACACTGAAGCTTTCTTT.

CDR3 protein: CASSLTENTGELFF. CDR3 nucleotides: TGCGCCAGCAGCCTGACTGAGAACACCGGGGAGCTGTTTTTT. The chain joins TRBV4-1 to TRBJ2-2; D not certain. Germline V gene data show CDR1 as MGHRA and CDR2 as YSYEKL. The V end was cut by 4 bases, the J end by 1 base, with 7 bases between. The CDR3 runs 14 residues.

CDR3 DNA: TGTGCCAGCAGTTTATGGCCTCCGGAGACGCTGTTTTTT. This translates into CASSLWPPETLFF. The V and J genes are TRBV27 and TRBJ1-4; D gene uncertain. Trimming took 1 base from V and 14 from J, leaving 14 bases between them. Germline V gene lookup returns CDR1 MNHEY and CDR2 SMNVEV (reference sequence). The CDR3 is made up of 13 amino acids.

This clone was seen only a few times. The chain links TRBV6-1 to TRBJ1-2; D is perhaps TRBD1 (5 bases). The V end was cut by 1 base, the J end by 4 bases, with 10 bases between. Germline assignment: CDR1 MNHNS and CDR2 SASEGT. This CDR3 is 14 amino acids long. For the CDR3, the DNA is TGTGCCAGCAGTGAAGGGGGCCACCTCTATGGCTACACCTTC. Residues: CASSEGGHLYGYTF.

This chain uses TRBV7-2 with TRBJ1-1; 11 bases fit TRBD1. V lost 3 bases to trimming and J lost 4 bases; unmatched junction nucleotides: 7. Germline CDR1 SGHTA, CDR2 FQGNSA. The CDR3 totals 16 residues. As DNA, the CDR3 is TGTGCCAGCAGCTTGGGACAGGGGGACTCTGGCACTGAAGCTTTCTTT. Encoded protein: CASSLGQGDSGTEAFF.

The chain has TRBV5-1 and TRBJ2-7, with D possibly matching TRBD1 (6 bases). The CDR3 extends over 14 amino acids. Per the germline V gene, CDR1 is SGHRS and CDR2 is YFSETQ. V lost 4 bases to trimming and J lost 1 base, with 12 bases between them. This chain's CDR3 is CASSQDRISYEQYF. The DNA of the CDR3 is TGCGCCAGCAGCCAAGACAGGATATCCTACGAGCAGTACTTC.